This TCR beta chain was sequenced in a study of T cell changes during pregnancy in multiple sclerosis. Data came from immunoSEQ multiplex PCR; TCRdb stores just in-frame clones and leaves some out. This sample has tens of thousands of clones, with about 94% found just once. The CDR3 extends over 13 amino acids. Germline loops: CDR1 LNHDA, CDR2 SQIVND (reference sequence). The V end was cut by 10 bases, the J end by 1 base, with 10 bases between. Sequenced material: peripheral blood, taken in the third trimester of pregnancy. This clonotype was sampled from a female donor with multiple sclerosis, enrolled in a pregnancy study. The chain combines TRBV19 with TRBJ2-2; tentative D call: TRBD1 (5 bases). In DNA form, the CDR3 reads TGTGCCACCCTGACAGAGAACACCGGGGAGCTGTTTTTT. It encodes CATLTENTGELFF. Looking up the rest from reference TRBV19 and TRBJ2-2 gives the full variable domain: DGGITQSPKYLFRKEGQNVTLSCEQNLNHDAMYWYRQDPGQGLRLIYYSQIVNDFQKGDIAEGYSVSREKKESFPLTVTSAQKNPTAFYLCATLTENTGELFFGEGSRLTVL.